This TCR beta chain was documented in a study of OX40 agonist ivuxolimab in advanced cancers. Profiling relied on immunoSEQ multiplex PCR, and the TCRdb table lists in-frame clones only, not all of them. The sample shows around 46,000 clones, approximately 85% of them seen only once. The sequence came from an adult with an advanced solid tumor such as melanoma, head and neck, liver or kidney cancer. The specimen comprised CD4+ or CD8+ T cells sorted from blood, sampled in a trial of the OX40 agonist ivuxolimab.

CDR3 loop: CASSPTGVEHGYTF. The CDR3 region has the DNA TGTGCCAGCAGCCCAACAGGGGTAGAGCATGGCTACACCTTC. The gene calls are TRBV11-3 and TRBJ1-2, with 7 bases aligning to TRBD1. The V segment lost 5 bases and the J segment 6 bases; nucleotides outside the gene matches: 9. Germline CDR1 reads SGHNT; CDR2 reads YENEEA. The CDR3 consists of 14 residues. Combining the CDR3 with reference TRBV11-3 and TRBJ1-2 gives the whole variable domain EAGVVQSPRYKIIEKKQPVAFWCNPISGHNTLYWYLQNLGQGPELLIRYENEEAVDDSQLPKDRFSAERLKGVDSTLKIQPAELGDSAVYLCASSPTGVEHGYTFGSGTRLTVV.